The 19 T cell receptor beta chains in this list originate from one sample, sequenced in a study of regulatory T cells in long-lasting Graves disease. Time point: newly diagnosed GD, antithyroid drugs for less than 3 months. Extracted RNA from PBMCs served as the source of the TCR library. Libraries of TCR beta came from iRepertoire HTBI primers plus Arm-PCR of CDR3 regions. TCRdb passed the multiplex PCR reads through MiXCR, listing each CDR3 protein once. The profile shows roughly 440,000 distinct CDR3 sequences, about 17% of them singletons. Separately, the same data were catalogued under a study of T cells in Graves' hyperthyroidism and ophthalmopathy.

This specimen was peripheral blood mononuclear cells (PBMCs), taken at new diagnosis, from a patient treated with antithyroid drugs. Every receptor here comes from a woman aged 18-29 years with Graves disease.

This clonotype was seen repeatedly, ten times or more. The chain uses TRBV28 and TRBJ2-3, with TRBD2 as a possible D gene (6 bases). CDR1 MDHEN and CDR2 SYDVKM come from the germline V gene. Trimming removed 3 bases from V and 0 bases from J, with 7 bases in between. The CDR3 sequence is 14 residues long. CDR3 region: CASSFGTSTDTQYF. The DNA for the CDR3 is TGTGCCAGCAGTTTTGGGACTAGCACAGATACGCAGTATTTT.

This clonotype was seen ten or more times. This chain links TRBV29-1 with TRBJ1-1; 7 bases are a match to TRBD1. The CDR3 spans 15 residues. Unmatched junction bases numbered 12, after V lost 7 bases and J lost 1 base. CDR1 SQVTM and CDR2 ANQGSEA come from the germline V gene. The chain's CDR3 is CSGSTGTAQNTEAFF. CDR3 in DNA: TGCAGCGGATCAACCGGGACAGCCCAGAACACTGAAGCTTTCTTT. Drawing the rest from reference TRBV29-1 and TRBJ1-1, the complete variable domain is SAVISQKPSRDICQRGTSLTIQCQVDSQVTMMFWYRQQPGQSLTLIATANQGSEATYESGFVIDKFPISRPNLTFSTLTVSNMSPEDSSIYLCSGSTGTAQNTEAFFGQGTRLTVV.

This chain uses TRBV11-2 with TRBJ1-2; tentative D call: TRBD1 (6 bases). The V gene lost 1 base and the J gene lost 4 bases, with 10 bases spanning the gap. Germline-derived CDR1 and CDR2 are SGHAT and FQNNGV. The CDR3 has 14 amino acids. The CDR3 sequence: CASSLGNRVYGYTF. The CDR3 DNA follows: TGTGCCAGCAGCTTAGGGAACAGGGTCTATGGCTACACCTTC.

Ten or more counts support this clonotype. CDR3 amino acids: CASSLPGTALAGGNEQFF. CDR3 DNA sequence: TGCGCCAGCAGCTTGCCCGGGACAGCACTAGCGGGAGGTAATGAGCAGTTCTTC. The V and J genes are TRBV5-1 and TRBJ2-1, with 12 bases that match TRBD2. The CDR3 is 18 residues long. Looked up from germline, CDR1 is SGHRS and CDR2 is YFSETQ. V lost 1 base and J lost 7; bases outside the gene matches: 12.

This clonotype came up a few times. The chain uses TRBV6-2 or TRBV6-3 and TRBJ2-2; D gene unclear. CDR3 length: 13 amino acids. Germline V lookup: CDR1 MNHEY, CDR2 SVGEGT. V lost 0 bases and J lost 7, with 6 bases in between. The CDR3 spells CASSYSPGGELFF. DNA of the CDR3: TGTGCCAGCAGTTACTCCCCCGGCGGGGAGCTGTTTTTT.

This clonotype came up a few times. The chain has TRBV5-5 and TRBJ1-1; D may be TRBD1 (6 bases). The CDR3 is made up of 13 amino acids. Per the germline V gene, CDR1 is SGHKS and CDR2 is YYEKEE (reference sequence). The V gene lost 0 bases and the J gene lost 8 bases, with 11 bases spanning the gap. In DNA form, the CDR3 reads TGTGCCAGCAGCTTGGAGCTCGGGACAGAAGCTTTCTTT. It translates to CASSLELGTEAFF.

This clonotype was recorded many times. The chain is built from TRBV18 and TRBJ1-5; D gene ambiguous. CDR1 and CDR2 (germline): KGHSH, LQKENI. V shed 0 bases and J shed 5 bases, with 14 bases lying between them. The CDR3 extends over 16 amino acids. The CDR3 DNA sequence: TGTGCCAGCTCACCACCTGGAGCTGGCGGCTATCAGCCCCAGCATTTT. It codes for CASSPPGAGGYQPQHF. Full variable domain (missing parts from reference TRBV18 and TRBJ1-5): NAGVMQNPRHLVRRRGQEARLRCSPMKGHSHVYWYRQLPEEGLKFMVYLQKENIIDESGMPKERFSAEFPKEGPSILRIQQVVRGDSAAYFCASSPPGAGGYQPQHFGDGTRLSIL.

This clonotype was seen ten or more times. This chain links TRBV14 with TRBJ1-2; weak D call: TRBD1 (5 bases). V lost 5 bases and J 8 bases, leaving 12 bases between the germline ends. The CDR3 loop spans 12 amino acids. Germline V gives CDR1 SGHDN, CDR2 FVKESK. The DNA of the CDR3 is TGTGCCAGCAGCATCCGGGACCGGGGCTACACCTTC. Residues: CASSIRDRGYTF. The full variable domain, rest sourced from reference TRBV14 and TRBJ1-2, is EAGVTQFPSHSVIEKGQTVTLRCDPISGHDNLYWYRRVMGKEIKFLLHFVKESKQDESGMPNNRFLAERTGGTYSTLKVQPAELEDSGVYFCASSIRDRGYTFGSGTRLTVV.

This clonotype turned up a few times. The rearrangement links TRBV7-3 to TRBJ2-1; TRBD1 might be the D (9 bases). The CDR3 is made up of 20 amino acids. Deletions cut 8 bases from V and 7 bases from J, with 36 bases between. CDR1 is SGHTA and CDR2 is FQGTGA in the germline V gene. CDR3 sequence reads: CASSDRPGQGLVTRKNEQFF. The CDR3 DNA follows: TGTGCCAGCTCCGACAGACCGGGACAGGGACTAGTGACTCGGAAAAATGAGCAGTTCTTC.

The V call is TRBV7-8, the J call TRBJ2-1, with a tentative D call TRBD1 (5 bases). Trimming shortened V by 1 base and J by 3 bases, and 16 bases separated the two germline ends. Germline CDR1 and CDR2: SGHVS and FQNEAQ. The CDR3 extends over 17 amino acids. This CDR3 is CASSLEGKGRIYNEQFF. As DNA, the CDR3 is TGTGCCAGCAGCTTAGAGGGGAAGGGGCGTATCTACAATGAGCAGTTCTTC.

This clonotype was seen only a few times. Possible read error: a much larger clone is one base away. J is TRBJ2-5 and V is TRBV2; 8 bases fit TRBD1. CDR1 and CDR2 (germline): SNHLY, FYNNEI. This CDR3 is built from 15 residues. This CDR3 is CASSLTGAVQGTQYF. Here the CDR3 DNA reads TGTGCCAGCAGTTTGACAGGGGCGGTGCAAGGGACCCAGTACTTC.

This clonotype occurred a few times. This chain links TRBV10-3 with TRBJ1-2, with D maybe TRBD1 (5 bases). CDR1 is ENHRY, CDR2 SYGVKD, per germline. The CDR3 is 15 residues long. V lost 2 bases and J lost 8, with 18 bases in between. CDR3 protein: CAISELREGREGYTF. The CDR3 DNA sequence: TGTGCCATCAGTGAGCTCAGAGAGGGGAGGGAAGGCTACACCTTC.

The chain has TRBV11-2 and TRBJ1-5; 7 nucleotides align to TRBD1. The CDR3 totals 15 residues. Germline lookup yields CDR1 SGHAT and CDR2 FQNNGV. The trim removed 3 bases at V and 3 bases at J, leaving 5 bases unmatched. The CDR3 coding sequence is TGTGCCAGCAGCTTGACGACAGGGTACAATCAGCCCCAGCATTTT. This codes for CASSLTTGYNQPQHF.

This clonotype was seen at least ten times. The rearrangement uses TRBV7-8 and TRBJ1-1; no clear D gene. The CDR3 contains 13 residues. V was clipped by 0 bases and J by 6 bases, with 8 bases between them. From germline, CDR1 is SGHVS and CDR2 FQNEAQ. The CDR3 region has the DNA TGTGCCAGCAGCTTAGCCGCATACGCTGAAGCTTTCTTT. Its translation is CASSLAAYAEAFF.

The V and J genes are TRBV28 and TRBJ2-1, with TRBD1 matching 8 bases. The junction had 6 bases not matched to a gene; V was cut back by 5 bases and J by 12 bases. The germline V gene has CDR1 MDHEN and CDR2 SYDVKM. CDR3 length: 12 residues. CDR3 residues: CASSRPGQVQFF. CDR3 sequence (DNA): TGTGCCAGCAGTCGACCGGGACAGGTGCAGTTCTTC.

There are a few counts of this clonotype. The chain links TRBV7-2 to TRBJ2-2; D is unresolved. The germline V gene has CDR1 SGHTA and CDR2 FQGNSA. V lost 3 bases and J 5 bases, leaving 7 bases between the germline ends. The CDR3 length is 13 residues. For the CDR3, the DNA is TGTGCCAGCAGCTTCTTACTGACCGGGGAGCTGTTTTTT. Translating it yields CASSFLLTGELFF.

In its sample, this clonotype was seen many times. V gene TRBV30 combines with J gene TRBJ2-3, with D perhaps matching TRBD1 (6 bases). The germline V gene encodes CDR1 GTSNPN and CDR2 SVGIG (reference sequence). Trimming removed 3 bases at V and 2 bases at J, with 12 bases between. The CDR3 spans 14 residues. For the CDR3, the DNA is TGTGCCTGGAGGAGGGGGTCCCTCACAGATACGCAGTATTTT. Translated: CAWRRGSLTDTQYF. The whole variable domain, remainder taken from reference TRBV30 and TRBJ2-3, is SQTIHQWPATLVQPVGSPLSLECTVEGTSNPNLYWYRQAAGRGLQLLFYSVGIGQISSEVPQNLSASRPQDRQFILSSKKLLLSDSGFYLCAWRRGSLTDTQYFGPGTRLTVL.

This clonotype was recorded at least ten times. V usage is TRBV28 and J usage is TRBJ2-7; no definite D call. CDR1 is MDHEN, CDR2 SYDVKM, per germline. The CDR3 spans 14 residues. V was pared by 6 bases and J by 3 bases, with 15 bases between. CDR3 protein: CASSRNVVLYEQYF. The CDR3 DNA reads TGTGCCAGCAGCCGAAACGTGGTTCTCTACGAGCAGTACTTC.

This clonotype was recorded at least ten times. The CDR3 nucleotides are TGTGCCAGCAGCCTGGGGGTTGAAGCTTTCTTT. As protein: CASSLGVEAFF. The rearrangement links TRBV11-3 to TRBJ1-1, with a weak D call TRBD1 (5 bases). CDR1 and CDR2 (germline): SGHNT, YENEEA. Trimming shortened V by 5 bases and J by 7 bases, and 8 bases separated the two germline ends. CDR3 length equals 11 residues.